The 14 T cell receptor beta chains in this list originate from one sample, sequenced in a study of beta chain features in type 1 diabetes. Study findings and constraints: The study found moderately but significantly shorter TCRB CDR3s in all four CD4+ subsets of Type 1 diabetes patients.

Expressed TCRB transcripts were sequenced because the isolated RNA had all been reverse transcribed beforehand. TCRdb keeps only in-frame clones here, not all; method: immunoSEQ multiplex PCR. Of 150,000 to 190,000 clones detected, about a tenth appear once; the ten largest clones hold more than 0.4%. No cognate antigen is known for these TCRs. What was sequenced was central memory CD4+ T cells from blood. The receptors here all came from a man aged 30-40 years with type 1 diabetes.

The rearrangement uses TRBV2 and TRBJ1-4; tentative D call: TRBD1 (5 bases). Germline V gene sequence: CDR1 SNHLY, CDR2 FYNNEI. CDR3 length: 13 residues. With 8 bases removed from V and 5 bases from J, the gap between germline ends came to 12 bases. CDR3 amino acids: CASGPQGNEKLFF. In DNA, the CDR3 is TGTGCCAGCGGACCCCAGGGCAATGAAAAACTGTTTTTT.

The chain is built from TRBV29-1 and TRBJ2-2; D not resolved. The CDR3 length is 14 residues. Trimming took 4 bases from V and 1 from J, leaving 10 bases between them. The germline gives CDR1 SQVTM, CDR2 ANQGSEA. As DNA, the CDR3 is TGCAGCGTTGGCCAGAACCAGAACACCGGGGAGCTGTTTTTT. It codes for CSVGQNQNTGELFF.

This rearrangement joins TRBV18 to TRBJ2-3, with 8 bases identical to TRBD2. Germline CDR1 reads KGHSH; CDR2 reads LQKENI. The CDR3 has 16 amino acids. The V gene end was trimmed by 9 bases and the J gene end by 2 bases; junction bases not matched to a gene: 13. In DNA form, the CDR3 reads TGTGCCAGTTGCCCGGGAGGGGCTGGTTTCACAGATACGCAGTATTTT. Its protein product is CASCPGGAGFTDTQYF.

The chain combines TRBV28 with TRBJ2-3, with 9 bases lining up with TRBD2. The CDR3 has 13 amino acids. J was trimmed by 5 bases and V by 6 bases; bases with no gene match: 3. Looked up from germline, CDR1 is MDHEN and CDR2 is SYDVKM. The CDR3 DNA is TGTGCCAGCAGGCCTAGCGGGATAGATACGCAGTATTTT. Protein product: CASRPSGIDTQYF.

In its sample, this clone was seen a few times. Here the CDR3 reads CASSARQGPHEQFF. CDR3 nucleotide sequence: TGTGCCAGCAGTGCCAGGCAGGGCCCCCATGAGCAGTTCTTC. This chain uses TRBV28 with TRBJ2-1; D possibly corresponds to TRBD1 (5 bases). The CDR3 sequence is 14 residues long. V was cut by 5 bases and J by 8 bases, with 16 bases left in between. Germline CDR1 is MDHEN and CDR2 is SYDVKM.

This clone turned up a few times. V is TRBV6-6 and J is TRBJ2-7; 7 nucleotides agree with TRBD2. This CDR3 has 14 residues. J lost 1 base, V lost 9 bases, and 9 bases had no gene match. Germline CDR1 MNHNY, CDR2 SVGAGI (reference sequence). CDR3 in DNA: TGTGCCAGTCGGCGGCTAGCGGATTCCTACGAGCAGTACTTC. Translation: CASRRLADSYEQYF.

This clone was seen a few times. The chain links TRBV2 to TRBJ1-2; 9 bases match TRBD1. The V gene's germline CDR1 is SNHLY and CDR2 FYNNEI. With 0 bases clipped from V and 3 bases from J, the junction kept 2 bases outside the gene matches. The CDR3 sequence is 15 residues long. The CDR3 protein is CASSEADRGDYGYTF. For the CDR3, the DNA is TGTGCCAGCAGTGAAGCGGACAGGGGAGACTATGGCTACACCTTC.

As DNA, the CDR3 is TGCAGCGTTGAATTATCGGCGACTAGCGGGGGGACAGTACAGTTCTTC. Amino acids: CSVELSATSGGTVQFF. The rearrangement joins TRBV29-1 to TRBJ2-1, with TRBD2 identical over 13 bases. From germline, CDR1 is SQVTM and CDR2 ANQGSEA. V dropped 2 bases and J dropped 13; count of bases not matched to a gene: 14. The CDR3 has 16 residues.

CDR3: CASSKNRVRGEQYF. The CDR3 nucleotides are TGTGCCAGCAGTAAAAACAGGGTACGGGGCGAGCAGTACTTC. V is TRBV27 and J is TRBJ2-7; the D gene is possibly TRBD1 (6 bases). V lost 5 bases to trimming and J lost 6 bases, with 17 bases between them. Germline V gives CDR1 MNHEY, CDR2 SMNVEV (reference sequence). This CDR3 has 14 residues.

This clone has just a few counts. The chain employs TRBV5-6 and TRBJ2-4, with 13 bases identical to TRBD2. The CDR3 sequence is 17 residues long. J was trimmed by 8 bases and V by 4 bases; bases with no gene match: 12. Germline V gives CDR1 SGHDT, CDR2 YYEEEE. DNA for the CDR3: TGTGCCAGCAGCCCCGGGACTAGCGGGAAAGAATGGTACATTCAGTACTTC. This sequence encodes CASSPGTSGKEWYIQYF. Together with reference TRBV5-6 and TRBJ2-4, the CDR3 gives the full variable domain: DAGVTQSPTHLIKTRGQQVTLRCSPKSGHDTVSWYQQALGQGPQFIFQYYEEEERQRGNFPDRFSGHQFPNYSSELNVNALLLGDSALYLCASSPGTSGKEWYIQYFGAGTRLSVL.

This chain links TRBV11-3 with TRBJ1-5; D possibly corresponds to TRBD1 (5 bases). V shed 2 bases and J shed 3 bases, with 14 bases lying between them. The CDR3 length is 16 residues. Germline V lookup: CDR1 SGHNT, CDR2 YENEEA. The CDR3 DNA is TGTGCCAGCAGCTTAAAGGGTCAAGGGGACAATCAGCCCCAGCATTTT. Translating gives CASSLKGQGDNQPQHF.

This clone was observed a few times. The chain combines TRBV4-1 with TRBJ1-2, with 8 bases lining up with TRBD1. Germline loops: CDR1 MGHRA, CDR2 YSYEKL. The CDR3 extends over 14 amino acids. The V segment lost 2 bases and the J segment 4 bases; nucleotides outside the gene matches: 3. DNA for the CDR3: TGCGCCAGCAGCCAACAGGACAGGGCCTATGGCTACACCTTC. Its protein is CASSQQDRAYGYTF.

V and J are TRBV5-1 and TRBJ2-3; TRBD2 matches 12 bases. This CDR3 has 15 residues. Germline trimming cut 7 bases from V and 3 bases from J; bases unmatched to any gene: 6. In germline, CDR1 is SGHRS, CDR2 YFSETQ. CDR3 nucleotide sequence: TGCGCCAGCGCGGCTAGCGGGAGGGGGACAGATACGCAGTATTTT. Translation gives CASAASGRGTDTQYF.

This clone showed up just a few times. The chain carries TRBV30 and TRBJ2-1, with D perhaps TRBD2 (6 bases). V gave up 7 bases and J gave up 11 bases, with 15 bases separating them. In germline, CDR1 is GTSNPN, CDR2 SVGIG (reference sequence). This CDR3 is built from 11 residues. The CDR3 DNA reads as TGTGCCTCGTCCTGGGGAGGCCAGCAGTTCTTC. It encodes CASSWGGQQFF.